This section outlines one T cell receptor beta chain sequence together with its context. Antigen unknown. Assay: immunoSEQ multiplex PCR; the TCRdb copy retains only in-frame clones and omits some. The repertoire shows about 140,000 clones; the top ten hold around 2.4%. The V end was cut by 7 bases, the J end by 7 bases, with 17 bases between. The CDR3 extends over 12 amino acids. From germline, CDR1 is SQVTM and CDR2 ANQGSEA. The sample originates from a study of T cell responses to AZD1222 COVID-19 vaccine. Whole-study results and caveats: Repertoire sampling happened only post peak T cell response. The donor cohort was predominantly white British with a female majority, and clonal diversity may have been underestimated. Receipt of two AZD1222 doses was followed by a rise in Spike-specific TCR breadth and depth. Spike-wide coverage was observed for vaccine-associated CD4 TCRs, with dominant responses at 160-218 and 743-854.

This clonotype was sampled from an adult in good health. The specimen sequenced was peripheral blood. The J gene is TRBJ2-7, the V gene TRBV29-1, with D tentatively TRBD1 (5 bases). The CDR3 nucleotides read TGCAGCGGACAGACCCATTTGGGGGAGCAGTACTTC. Translated, it gives CSGQTHLGEQYF.